This T cell receptor (beta chain) was observed in a study of blood T cell repertoires in COVID-19. For the study at large: Samples came from the United States, Italy and Spain, spanning acute and convalescent COVID-19. T cells, B-cell-depleted T cells, or PBMCs supplied cDNA or gDNA.

This clone occurred once. Seattle patients were enrolled during active infection and followed longitudinally. Under the authors' procedure: Scientists estimated how many nucleated cells there were by amplifying reference gene primers. Repertoires were generated with immunoSEQ multiplex PCR, while TCRdb's copy carries only in-frame clones and drops some. Clone size and the V and J calls come from that table; the DNA yielded D and trimming. The table shows a few hundred thousand clones, with 91% occurring only once. The receptor was derived from a person aged 18-35 years with COVID-19, enrolled during active disease. Sequencing was done on a sample of peripheral blood.

The CDR3 DNA is TGTGCCAGCCGGAGGCTAGCGGGCACAGATACGCAGTATTTT. As protein: CASRRLAGTDTQYF. This chain joins TRBV9 and TRBJ2-3; 7 nucleotides agree with TRBD2. J lost 1 base, V lost 7 bases, and 6 bases had no gene match. This CDR3 has 14 amino acids. Germline V gene lookup returns CDR1 SGDLS and CDR2 YYNGEE.